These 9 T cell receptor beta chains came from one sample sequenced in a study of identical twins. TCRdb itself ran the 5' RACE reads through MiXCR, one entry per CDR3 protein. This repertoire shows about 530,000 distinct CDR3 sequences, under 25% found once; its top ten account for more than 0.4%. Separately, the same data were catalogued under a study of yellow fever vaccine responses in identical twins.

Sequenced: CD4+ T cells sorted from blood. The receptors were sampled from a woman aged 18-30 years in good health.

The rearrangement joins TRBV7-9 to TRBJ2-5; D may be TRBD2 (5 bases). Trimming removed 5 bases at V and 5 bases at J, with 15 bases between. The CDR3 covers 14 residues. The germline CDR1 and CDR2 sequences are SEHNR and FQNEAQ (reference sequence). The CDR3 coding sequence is TGTGCCAGCAGCCCTCGGACCGGCGGGGAGACCCAGTACTTC. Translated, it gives CASSPRTGGETQYF.

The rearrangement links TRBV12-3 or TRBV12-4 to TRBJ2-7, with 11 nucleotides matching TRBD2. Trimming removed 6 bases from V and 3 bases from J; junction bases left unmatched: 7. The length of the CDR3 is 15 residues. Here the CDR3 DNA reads TGTGCCAGCAGACCGGGACTAGCGGCAGACTACGAGCAGTACTTC. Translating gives CASRPGLAADYEQYF.

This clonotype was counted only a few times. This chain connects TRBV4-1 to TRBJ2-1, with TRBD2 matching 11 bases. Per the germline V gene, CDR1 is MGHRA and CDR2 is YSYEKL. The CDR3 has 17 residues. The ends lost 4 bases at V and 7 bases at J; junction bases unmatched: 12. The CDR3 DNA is TGCGCCAGCAGCCCTACACCGGTAGCGGGAGGGCGAAATGAGCAGTTCTTC. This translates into CASSPTPVAGGRNEQFF.

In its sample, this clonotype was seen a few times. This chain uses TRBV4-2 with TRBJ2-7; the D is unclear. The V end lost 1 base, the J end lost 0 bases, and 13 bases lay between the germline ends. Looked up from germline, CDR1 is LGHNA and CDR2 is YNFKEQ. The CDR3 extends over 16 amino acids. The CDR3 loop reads CASSQAQQASSYEQYF. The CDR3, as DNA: TGTGCCAGCAGCCAAGCCCAGCAAGCCAGCTCCTACGAGCAGTACTTC.

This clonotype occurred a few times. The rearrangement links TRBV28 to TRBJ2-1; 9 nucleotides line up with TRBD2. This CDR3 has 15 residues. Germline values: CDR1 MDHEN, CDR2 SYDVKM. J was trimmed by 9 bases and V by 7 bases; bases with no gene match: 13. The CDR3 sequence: CASNSGGGAPIEQFF. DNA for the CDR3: TGTGCCAGCAACTCGGGCGGGGGGGCCCCCATTGAGCAGTTCTTC.

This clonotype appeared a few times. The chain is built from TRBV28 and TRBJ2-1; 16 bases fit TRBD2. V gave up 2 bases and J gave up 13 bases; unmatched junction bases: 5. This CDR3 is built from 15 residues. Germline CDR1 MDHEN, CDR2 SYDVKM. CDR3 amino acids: CASSLGGLAGGSQFF. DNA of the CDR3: TGTGCCAGCAGTTTAGGGGGACTAGCGGGAGGGTCTCAGTTCTTC.

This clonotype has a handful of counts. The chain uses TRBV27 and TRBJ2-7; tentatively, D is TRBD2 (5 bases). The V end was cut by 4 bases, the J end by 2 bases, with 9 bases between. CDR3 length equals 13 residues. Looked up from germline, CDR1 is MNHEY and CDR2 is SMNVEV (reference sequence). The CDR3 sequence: CASSSERTYEQYF. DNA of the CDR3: TGTGCCAGCAGTTCTGAGCGGACCTACGAGCAGTACTTC.

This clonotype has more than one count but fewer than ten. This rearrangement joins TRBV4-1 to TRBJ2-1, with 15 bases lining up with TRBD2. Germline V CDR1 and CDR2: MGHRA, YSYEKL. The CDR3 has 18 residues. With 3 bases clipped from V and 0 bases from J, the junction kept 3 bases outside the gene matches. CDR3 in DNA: TGCGCCAGCAGCCAGGGACTAGCGGGAGGCGCCTCCTACAATGAGCAGTTCTTC. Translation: CASSQGLAGGASYNEQFF.

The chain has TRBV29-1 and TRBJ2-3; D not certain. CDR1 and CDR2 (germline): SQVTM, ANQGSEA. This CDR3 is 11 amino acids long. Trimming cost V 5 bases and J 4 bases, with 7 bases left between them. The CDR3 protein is CSVITPDTQYF. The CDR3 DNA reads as TGCAGCGTTATTACCCCAGATACGCAGTATTTT.